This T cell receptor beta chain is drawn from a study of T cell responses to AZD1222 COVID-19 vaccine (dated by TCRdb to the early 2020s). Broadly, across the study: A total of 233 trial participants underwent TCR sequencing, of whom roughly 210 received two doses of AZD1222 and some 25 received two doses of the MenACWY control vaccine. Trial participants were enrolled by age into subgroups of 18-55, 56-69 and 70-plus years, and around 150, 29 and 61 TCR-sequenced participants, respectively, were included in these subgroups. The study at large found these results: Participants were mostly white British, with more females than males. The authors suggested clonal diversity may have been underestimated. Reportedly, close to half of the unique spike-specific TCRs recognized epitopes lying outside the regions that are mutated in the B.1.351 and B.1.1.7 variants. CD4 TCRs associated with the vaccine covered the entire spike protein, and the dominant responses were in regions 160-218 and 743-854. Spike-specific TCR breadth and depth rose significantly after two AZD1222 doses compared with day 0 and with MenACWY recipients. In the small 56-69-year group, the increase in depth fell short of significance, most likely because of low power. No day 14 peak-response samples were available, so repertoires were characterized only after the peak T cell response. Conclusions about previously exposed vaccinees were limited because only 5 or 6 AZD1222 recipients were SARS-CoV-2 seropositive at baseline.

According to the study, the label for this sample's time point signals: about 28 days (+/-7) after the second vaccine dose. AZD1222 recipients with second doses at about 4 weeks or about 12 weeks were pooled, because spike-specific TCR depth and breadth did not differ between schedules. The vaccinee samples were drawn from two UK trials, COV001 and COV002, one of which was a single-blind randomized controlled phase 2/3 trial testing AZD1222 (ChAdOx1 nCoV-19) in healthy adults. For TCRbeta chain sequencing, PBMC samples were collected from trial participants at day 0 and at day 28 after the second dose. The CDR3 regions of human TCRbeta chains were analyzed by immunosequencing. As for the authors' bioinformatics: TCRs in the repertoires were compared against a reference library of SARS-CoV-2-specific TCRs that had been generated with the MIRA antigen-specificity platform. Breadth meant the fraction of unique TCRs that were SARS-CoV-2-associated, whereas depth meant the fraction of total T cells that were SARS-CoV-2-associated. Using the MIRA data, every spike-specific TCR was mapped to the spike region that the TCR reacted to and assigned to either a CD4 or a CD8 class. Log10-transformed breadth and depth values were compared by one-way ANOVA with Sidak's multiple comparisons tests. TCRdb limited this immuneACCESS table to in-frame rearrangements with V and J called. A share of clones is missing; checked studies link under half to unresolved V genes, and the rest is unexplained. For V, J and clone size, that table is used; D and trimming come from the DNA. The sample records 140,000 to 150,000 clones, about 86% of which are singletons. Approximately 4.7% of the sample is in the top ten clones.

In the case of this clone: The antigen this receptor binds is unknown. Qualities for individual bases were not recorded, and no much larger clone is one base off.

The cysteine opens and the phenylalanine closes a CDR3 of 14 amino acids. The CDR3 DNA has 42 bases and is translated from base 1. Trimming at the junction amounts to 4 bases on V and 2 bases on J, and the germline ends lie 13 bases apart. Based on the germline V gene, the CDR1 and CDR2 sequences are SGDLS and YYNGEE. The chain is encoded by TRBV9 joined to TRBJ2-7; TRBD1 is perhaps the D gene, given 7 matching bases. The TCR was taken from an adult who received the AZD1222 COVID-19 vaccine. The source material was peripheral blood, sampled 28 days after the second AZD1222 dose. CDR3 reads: CASSPQGTPYEQYF. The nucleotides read TGTGCCAGCAGCCCACAGGGGACTCCCTACGAGCAGTACTTC.